This T cell receptor (beta chain) came from a study of beta chain features in type 1 diabetes. The wider study: The patients were much like the healthy donors in age, gender and cell yields. Study results and caveats: Sampled from patients, naive, central memory and Treg TCRB repertoires appeared more similar than those sampled from healthy donors. Shortening that was moderate but significant affected the TCRB CDR3s of Type 1 diabetes patients in all four CD4+ subsets.

V trimming: 5 bases; J trimming: 3 bases; junction bases outside the gene matches: 4. In germline, CDR1 is MDHEN, CDR2 SYDVKM. CDR3 size: 14 residues. Every participating donor gave one draw, a heparinised blood sample averaging about 100 mL. Each sorted fraction was over 95% pure. A note on this clone: What it binds is unknown.

Isolated RNA was reverse transcribed in full, so expressed TCRB transcripts were sequenced. Profiling relied on immunoSEQ multiplex PCR, and the TCRdb table lists in-frame clones only, not all of them. Of some 350,000 clones in the sample, less than 15% were seen once. This receptor was taken from a woman aged 18-29 years with type 1 diabetes. The chain recombines TRBV28 with TRBJ2-7; 10 nucleotides line up with TRBD2. What was sequenced was naive CD4+ T cells from blood. Here the CDR3 reads CASSGLAESYEQYF. DNA for the CDR3: TGTGCCAGCAGTGGACTAGCGGAAAGCTACGAGCAGTACTTC.